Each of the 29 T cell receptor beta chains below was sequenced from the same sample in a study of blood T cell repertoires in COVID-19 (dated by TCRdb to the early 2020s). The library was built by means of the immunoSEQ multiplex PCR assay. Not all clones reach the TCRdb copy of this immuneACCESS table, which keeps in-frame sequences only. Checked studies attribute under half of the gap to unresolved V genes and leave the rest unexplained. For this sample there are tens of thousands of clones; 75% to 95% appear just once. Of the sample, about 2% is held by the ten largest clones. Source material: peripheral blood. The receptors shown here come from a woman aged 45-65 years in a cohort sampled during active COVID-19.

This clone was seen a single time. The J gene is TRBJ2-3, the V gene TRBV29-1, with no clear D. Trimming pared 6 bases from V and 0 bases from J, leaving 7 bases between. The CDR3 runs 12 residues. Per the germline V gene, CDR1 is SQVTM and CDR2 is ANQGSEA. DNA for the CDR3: TGCAGCGTCTTACTGAGCACAGATACGCAGTATTTT. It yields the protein CSVLLSTDTQYF.

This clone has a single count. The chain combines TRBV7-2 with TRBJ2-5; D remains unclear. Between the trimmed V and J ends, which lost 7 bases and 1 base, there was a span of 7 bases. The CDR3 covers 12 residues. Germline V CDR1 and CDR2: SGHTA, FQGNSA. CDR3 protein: CASMGRQETQYF. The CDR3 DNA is TGTGCCAGCATGGGCCGCCAAGAGACCCAGTACTTC.

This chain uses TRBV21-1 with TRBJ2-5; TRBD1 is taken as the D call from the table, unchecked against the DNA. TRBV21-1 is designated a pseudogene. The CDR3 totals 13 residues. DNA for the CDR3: TGTGCCAGCAGCAAAAAGGGACAGGGGACCCAGTACTTC. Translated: CASSKKGQGTQYF.

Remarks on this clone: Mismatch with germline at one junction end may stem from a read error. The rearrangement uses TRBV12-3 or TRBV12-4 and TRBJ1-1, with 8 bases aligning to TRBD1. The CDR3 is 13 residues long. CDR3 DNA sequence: TGTGCCAGCAGTTTCGGACAGGGCGGCGATTCAATCTTT. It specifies CASSFGQGGDSIF.

Here the CDR3 reads CASSPPGQGETQYF. The CDR3 DNA follows: TGTGCCAGCAGTCCCCCGGGACAGGGGGAGACCCAGTACTTC. The chain combines TRBV6-5 with TRBJ2-5; 10 bases map to TRBD1. Germline V gives CDR1 MNHEY, CDR2 SVGAGI. With 5 bases clipped from V and 5 bases from J, the junction kept 5 bases outside the gene matches. This CDR3 is built from 14 residues.

In DNA form, the CDR3 reads TGTGCCAGCAGCCCCCTGGGGGGGGTCTACGAGCAGTACTTC. This gives the protein CASSPLGGVYEQYF. V usage is TRBV14 and J usage is TRBJ2-7; 7 bases map to TRBD2. V gave up 4 bases and J gave up 3 bases; unmatched junction bases: 6. Germline V gene sequence: CDR1 SGHDN, CDR2 FVKESK. There are 14 residues in the CDR3.

The CDR3 DNA reads as TGTGCCAGCTCACCATCGACCGGGGATCAGCCCCAGCATTTT. Its protein product is CASSPSTGDQPQHF. The chain recombines TRBV18 with TRBJ1-5; D is unclear. Trimming took off 2 bases at V and 5 bases at J, with 10 bases between the two ends. Per the germline V gene, CDR1 is KGHSH and CDR2 is LQKENI. CDR3 length: 14 amino acids.

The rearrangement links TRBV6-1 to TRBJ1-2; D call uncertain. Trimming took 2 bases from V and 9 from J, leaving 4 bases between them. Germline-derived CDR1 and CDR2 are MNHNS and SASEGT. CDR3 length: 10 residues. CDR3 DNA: TGTGCCAGCAGTGAATTTAGCTACACCTTC. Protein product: CASSEFSYTF.

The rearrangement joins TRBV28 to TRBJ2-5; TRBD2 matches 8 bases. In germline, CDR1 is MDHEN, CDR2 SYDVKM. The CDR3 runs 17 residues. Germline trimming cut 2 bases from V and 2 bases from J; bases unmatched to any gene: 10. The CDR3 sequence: CASSLGTRGSYQETQYF. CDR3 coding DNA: TGTGCCAGCAGTTTAGGGACTAGAGGGTCATATCAAGAGACCCAGTACTTC.

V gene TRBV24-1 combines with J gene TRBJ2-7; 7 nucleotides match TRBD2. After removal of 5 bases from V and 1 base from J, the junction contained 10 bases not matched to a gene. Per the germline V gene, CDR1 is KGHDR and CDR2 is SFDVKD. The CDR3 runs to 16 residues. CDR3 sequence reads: CATSAPGRESSYEQYF. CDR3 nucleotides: TGTGCCACCAGTGCCCCCGGGCGGGAGTCGTCCTACGAGCAGTACTTC.

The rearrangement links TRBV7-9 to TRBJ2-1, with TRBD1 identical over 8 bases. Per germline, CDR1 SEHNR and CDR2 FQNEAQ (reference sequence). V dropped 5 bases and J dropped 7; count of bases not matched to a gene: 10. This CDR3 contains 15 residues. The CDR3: CASSPRTGMVNEQFF. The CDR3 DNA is TGTGCCAGCAGCCCTCGGACAGGGATGGTGAATGAGCAGTTCTTC.

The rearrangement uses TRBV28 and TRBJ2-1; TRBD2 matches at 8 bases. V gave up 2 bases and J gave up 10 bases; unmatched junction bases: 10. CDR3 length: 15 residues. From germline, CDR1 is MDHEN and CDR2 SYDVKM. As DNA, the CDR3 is TGTGCCAGCAGTTTACCTAGCGGTACGGGGGGGGAGCAGTTCTTC. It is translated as CASSLPSGTGGEQFF.

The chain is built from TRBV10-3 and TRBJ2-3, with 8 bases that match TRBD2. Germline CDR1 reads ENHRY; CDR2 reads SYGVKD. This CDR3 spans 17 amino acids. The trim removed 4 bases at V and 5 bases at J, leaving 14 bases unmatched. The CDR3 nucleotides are TGTGCCATCAGTGCGGGGGGGGGTAGCGGAAATGGAGATACGCAGTATTTT. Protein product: CAISAGGGSGNGDTQYF.

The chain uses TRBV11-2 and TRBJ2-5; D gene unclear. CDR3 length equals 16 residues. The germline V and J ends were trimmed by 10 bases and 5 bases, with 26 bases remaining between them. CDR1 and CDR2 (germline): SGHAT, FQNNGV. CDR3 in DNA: TGTGCCATCTCCCCAGCCGACTCGCCTCGTCAGGAGACCCAGTACTTC. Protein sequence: CAISPADSPRQETQYF.

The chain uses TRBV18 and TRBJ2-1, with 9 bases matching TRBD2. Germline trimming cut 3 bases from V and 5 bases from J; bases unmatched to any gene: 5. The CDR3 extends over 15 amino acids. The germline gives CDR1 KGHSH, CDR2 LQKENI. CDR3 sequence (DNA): TGTGCCAGCTCACCCCCTAGCGGGGCGAACAATGAGCAGTTCTTC. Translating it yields CASSPPSGANNEQFF.

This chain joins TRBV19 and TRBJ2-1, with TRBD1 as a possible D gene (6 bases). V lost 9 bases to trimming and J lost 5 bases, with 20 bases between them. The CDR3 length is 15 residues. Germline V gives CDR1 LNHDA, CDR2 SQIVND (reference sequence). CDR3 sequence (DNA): TGTGCCAGCACCATTTGGGGGACACCCGACAATGAGCAGTTCTTC. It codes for CASTIWGTPDNEQFF.

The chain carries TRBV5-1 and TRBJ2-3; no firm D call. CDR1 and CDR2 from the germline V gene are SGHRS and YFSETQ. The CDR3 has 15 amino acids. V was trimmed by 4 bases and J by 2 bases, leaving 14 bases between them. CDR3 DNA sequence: TGCGCCAGCAGCCCCGAGGCAAAACCCACAGATACGCAGTATTTT. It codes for CASSPEAKPTDTQYF.

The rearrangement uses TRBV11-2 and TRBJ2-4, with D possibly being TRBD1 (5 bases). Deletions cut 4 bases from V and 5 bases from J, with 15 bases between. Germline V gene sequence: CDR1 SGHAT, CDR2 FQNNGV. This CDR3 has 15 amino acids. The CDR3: CASSYNTGDQNIQYF. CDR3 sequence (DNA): TGTGCCAGCAGCTATAATACAGGAGATCAAAACATTCAGTACTTC.

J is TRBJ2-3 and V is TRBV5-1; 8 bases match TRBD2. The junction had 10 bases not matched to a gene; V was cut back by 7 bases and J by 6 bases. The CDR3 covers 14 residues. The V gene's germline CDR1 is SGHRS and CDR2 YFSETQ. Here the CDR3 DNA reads TGCGCCAGCGCGGGCGGGGGGCGGCCGGATACGCAGTATTTT. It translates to CASAGGGRPDTQYF.

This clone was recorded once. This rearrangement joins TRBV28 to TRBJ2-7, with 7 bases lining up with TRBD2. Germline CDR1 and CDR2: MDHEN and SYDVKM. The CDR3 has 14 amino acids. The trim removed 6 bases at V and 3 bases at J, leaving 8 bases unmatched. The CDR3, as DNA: TGTGCCAGCAGCCCTCGGACTAGTAGCTACGAGCAGTACTTC. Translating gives CASSPRTSSYEQYF.

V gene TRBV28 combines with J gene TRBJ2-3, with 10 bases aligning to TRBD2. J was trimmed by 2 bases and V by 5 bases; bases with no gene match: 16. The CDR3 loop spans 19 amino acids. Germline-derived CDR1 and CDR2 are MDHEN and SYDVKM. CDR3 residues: CASSLIGGAGGPFTDTQYF. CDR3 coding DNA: TGTGCCAGCAGTCTCATAGGGGGAGCGGGAGGGCCATTCACAGATACGCAGTATTTT.

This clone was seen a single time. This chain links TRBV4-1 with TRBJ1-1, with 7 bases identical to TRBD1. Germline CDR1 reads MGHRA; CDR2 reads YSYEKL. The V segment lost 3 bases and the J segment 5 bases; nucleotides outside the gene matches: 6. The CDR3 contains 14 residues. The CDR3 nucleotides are TGCGCCAGCAGCCAGCTCTCAGGGGGTACTGAAGCTTTCTTT. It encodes CASSQLSGGTEAFF.

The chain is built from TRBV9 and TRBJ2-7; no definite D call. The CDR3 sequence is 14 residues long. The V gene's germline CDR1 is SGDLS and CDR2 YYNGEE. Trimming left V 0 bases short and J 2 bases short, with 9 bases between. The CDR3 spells CASSVAPETYEQYF. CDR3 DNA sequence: TGTGCCAGCAGCGTAGCTCCGGAGACCTACGAGCAGTACTTC.

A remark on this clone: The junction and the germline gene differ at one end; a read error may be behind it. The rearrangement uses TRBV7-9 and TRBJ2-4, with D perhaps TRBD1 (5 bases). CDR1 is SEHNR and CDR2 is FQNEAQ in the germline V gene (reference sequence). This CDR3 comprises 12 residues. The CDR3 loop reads CASSLEGQPADF. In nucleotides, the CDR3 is TGTGCCAGCAGCTTAGAAGGACAACCGGCGGACTTC. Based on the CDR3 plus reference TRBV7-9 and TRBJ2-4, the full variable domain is DTGVSQNPRHKITKRGQNVTFRCDPISEHNRLYWYRQTLGQGPEFLTYFQNEAQLEKSRLLSDRFSAERPKGSFSTLEIQRTEQGDSAMYLCASSLEGQPADFGAGTRLSVL.

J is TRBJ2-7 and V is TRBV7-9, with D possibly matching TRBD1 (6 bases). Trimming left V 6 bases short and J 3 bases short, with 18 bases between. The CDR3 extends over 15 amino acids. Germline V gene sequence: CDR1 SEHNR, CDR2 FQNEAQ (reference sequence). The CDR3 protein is CASRPKTGASYEQYF. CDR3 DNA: TGTGCCAGCAGACCAAAGACAGGCGCTAGCTACGAGCAGTACTTC.

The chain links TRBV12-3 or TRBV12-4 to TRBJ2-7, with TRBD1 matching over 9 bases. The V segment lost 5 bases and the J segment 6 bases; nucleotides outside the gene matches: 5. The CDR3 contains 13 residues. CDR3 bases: TGTGCCAGCAGTACGGGACAGGGTGGCGAGCAGTACTTC. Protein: CASSTGQGGEQYF.

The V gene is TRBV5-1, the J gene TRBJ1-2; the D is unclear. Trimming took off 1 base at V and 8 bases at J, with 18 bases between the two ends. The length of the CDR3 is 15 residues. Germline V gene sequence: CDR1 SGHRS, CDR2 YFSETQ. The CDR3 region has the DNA TGCGCCAGCAGCTTGTACCCAACGTCGAGCGAAGGCTACACCTTC. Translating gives CASSLYPTSSEGYTF.

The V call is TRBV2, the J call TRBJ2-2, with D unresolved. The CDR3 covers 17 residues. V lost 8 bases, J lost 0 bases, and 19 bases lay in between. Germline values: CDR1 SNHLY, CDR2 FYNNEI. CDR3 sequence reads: CASRSSWHIANTGELFF. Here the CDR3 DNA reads TGTGCCAGCCGATCTAGTTGGCATATCGCGAACACCGGGGAGCTGTTTTTT. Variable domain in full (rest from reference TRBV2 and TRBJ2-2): EPEVTQTPSHQVTQMGQEVILRCVPISNHLYFYWYRQILGQKVEFLVSFYNNEISEKSEIFDDQFSVERPDGSNFTLKIRSTKLEDSAMYFCASRSSWHIANTGELFFGEGSRLTVL.

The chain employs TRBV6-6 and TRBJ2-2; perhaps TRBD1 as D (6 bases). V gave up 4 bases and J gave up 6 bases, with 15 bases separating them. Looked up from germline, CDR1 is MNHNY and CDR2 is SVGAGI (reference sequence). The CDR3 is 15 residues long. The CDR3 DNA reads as TGTGCCAGCAGTTGGCACCGAACAGGGTCCGGGGAGCTGTTTTTT. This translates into CASSWHRTGSGELFF.